This T cell receptor beta chain was profiled in a study of cytomegalovirus exposure and HLA in healthy donors (dated by TCRdb to the late 2010s). A note on the overall study: According to an earlier analysis of 450 to 650 of the donors, 150 million to 200 million T cells yielded roughly 110 million unique TCR beta sequences and approximately 280 Gb of sequence data. To study patterns of TCR occurrence, a later analysis re-analyzed previously published TCR beta repertoires from 500 to 850 donors and added high-resolution HLA genotyping. All discovery cohort repertoires had been generated on a single sequencing platform. Typing coverage varied by locus: roughly 620-630 donors for A, B, C, DRB1 and DQB1; roughly 510 for DQA1; 606 for DPA1; some 470 for DPB1. Roughly 300 gigabases of sequencing data and around 90 million unique TCR sequences made up an early release that covered some 640 HLA-typed donors. A separate validation cohort of 100 to 150 different subjects was used in addition to the 666-subject first cohort. HLA typing covered class I and class II loci at four-digit resolution. Among the roughly 400 genotyped donors, 81% belonged to the genetic ancestry cluster associated with self-reported Caucasian donors. The study profiled the T cell repertoires of some 610 subjects by immunosequencing and related them to cytomegalovirus serostatus. Donor age, sex, ethnicity and CMV serostatus were collected together with the repertoire data. The study combined high-throughput TCR immunosequencing, statistical association of individual TCRs with disease status, and machine learning to predict cytomegalovirus infection status. Rather than using new phenotypic data, the later analysis identified candidate immune exposures from TCR beta sequences and from how often those sequences occurred across donors. The aim of the study was to test whether cataloging public T cell receptors could identify signatures of past pathogen exposure. About five DR-DQ haplotypes were handled as single units for association and clustering because linkage in the cohort was strong. To decide whether each TCR beta V gene segment behaved as functional or pseudogenic, an earlier analysis of approximately 600 of the donors relied on high-throughput TCR beta sequencing. A later genetic analysis took genome-wide SNP genotypes for about 55% of the 666 donors and used that subset as a discovery cohort. On average, approximately 250,000 unique TCR beta nucleotide sequences were sequenced per donor among a few hundred genotyped donors of the cohort, with roughly 20% of those sequences being non-productive.

This clone was detected only once. Its antigen is still unknown. No much larger clonotype is one base removed from it; base qualities were not supplied. Points the paper makes about the study in general: A cluster of highly shared sequence variants was judged likely to represent a technical artifact of the sequencing pipeline. In vitro tests confirmed that a few of the cytomegalovirus-associated TCR beta chains recognize cytomegalovirus antigens. A later analysis associated about 17,000 TCR beta sequences with specific HLA alleles at a false discovery rate of 0.05. Correlated functional status among segregating V segments might reflect linkage disequilibrium, but an unknown experimental factor could not be ruled out. The presence/absence analyses assumed that sequencing depth was roughly uniform across donors, and that assumption may not be true. The 87-base-pair reads could not distinguish some IMGT-functional V segments, including TRBV6-2 and TRBV6-3, so those segments were excluded. Because counts were too low, about 15 rarely observed V segments, including chromosome 9 orphons, were left out of the earlier analysis of 500 to 650 of the donors. According to a later genetic analysis, donors in an Asian-associated ancestry cluster had fewer N-insertions in productive TCRs than the roughly 670-donor mean. Most TCR sequences were seen in very few donors, while some public TCRs were found in many individuals. A further reported finding was that TCR beta sequences accurately predicted the HLA-A and HLA-B alleles for most subjects in the first cohort. The only immune exposure information available for the cohort was CMV serostatus. According to the authors, the approach could potentially be generalized to other disease states and immunological phenotypes. HLA typing was unavailable for some donors at each locus, so association tests used only the typed subset. In a later genetic analysis, a missense DCLRE1C variant was associated with V-gene and J-gene trimming of TCR beta chains, and the association was replicated in an independent cohort. When HLA alleles, especially DR and DQ, strongly co-occurred, attributing TCR associations to individual alleles was difficult. In a later analysis, HLA-associated TCR beta chains were found to be more clonally expanded and to have lower generation probabilities than equally common non-associated chains. The classifier was reported to diagnose cytomegalovirus status with high specificity and sensitivity in both the original and validation cohorts. In a later analysis, the rate of TCR association differed among HLA loci, with DRB1 alleles having the most associated TCRs and HLA-C alleles having the fewest. According to a later analysis, most CMV-associated TCR beta chains appeared to be HLA-restricted, and the HLA associations seemed to be driven largely by CMV exposure. In this cohort, only TCR beta chains were sequenced, and detectable features were limited by the absence of alpha or paired-chain data. The study listed 150 to 200 TCR beta chains as associated with cytomegalovirus. According to a later analysis, parvovirus B19, influenza, CMV and Epstein-Barr virus appeared linked to several top co-occurrence clusters. Broadly in line with IMGT annotations, most TCR beta V segments showed up in productive rearrangements about 90% or about 30% of the time in an earlier analysis of some 590 of the donors.

Per the germline V gene, KGHSH is the CDR1 and LQKENI is the CDR2. V is reduced by 4 bases and J by 2 bases, leaving a spacing of 9 bases between them. Taken from cysteine to phenylalanine, the CDR3 has 15 residues. Of all the DNA, just the CDR3 is kept, 45 bases in frame from base 1. Library construction relied on the immunoSEQ multiplex PCR assay. For the multiplex PCR, a mixture combining 60 forward primers for TCR Vbeta segments and 13 reverse primers for TCR Jbeta segments was used. Amplification of the CDR3 region of rearranged TCR beta genes was performed with a multiplex PCR assay on genomic DNA. The Illumina HiSeq System was used to sequence the amplified TCR beta libraries as 87-base-pair reads. Per the authors' processing: A later analysis tallied approximately 87 million unique TCR beta chains across the roughly 610 repertoires, and approximately 11 million of those chains were shared by two or more donors. A nearest-neighbor algorithm error-corrected the raw reads and collapsed the reads into unique sequences, merging closely related sequences to remove PCR and sequencing errors. V, D and J gene segments were assigned by aligning CDR3 sequences to IMGT reference sequences. For a sequence to be retained, a match of at least six nucleotides was required to both a V gene segment and a J gene segment. A rearrangement was called productive if the CDR3 had no stop codons and remained in frame with V and J, and every other rearrangement was called non-productive. Following IMGT convention, CDR3 was defined as the stretch from the second conserved V-encoded cysteine up to the conserved J-encoded phenylalanine. Sequences without an unambiguous match to a single V gene segment were excluded from the earlier analysis of 450 to 650 of the donors. An earlier analysis of about 600 of the donors called V segments functional above 56.7% productive rearrangements and segregating when the between-donor standard deviation exceeded 5%. To diagnose cytomegalovirus status from the catalog of TCR beta chain sequences, a statistical classification framework was built. A later analysis assigned V and J genes by comparing TCR nucleotide sequences with IMGT/GENE-DB human TR gene sequences. A later analysis assigned CDR3 sequences and most-parsimonious VDJ recombination scenarios with the TCRdist pipeline. In a later analysis, every TCR beta chain was defined by the combination of its CDR3 amino acid sequence and its V-gene family, and reads without a unique V-gene family were dropped. To address suspected cross-contamination and a sequencing artifact, a later analysis removed 550 to 750 highly shared, low-generation-probability nucleotide sequences. In a later analysis, a clonal expansion index was calculated for each public chain from normalized within-repertoire ranks of inferred template counts. In a later analysis, generation probabilities were computed using a VDJ recombination model fitted to out-of-frame rearrangements, and the results were checked against IGoR. Hypergeometric tests were used in a later analysis to score TCR-TCR, TCR-HLA and TCR-CMV co-occurrence, with a repertoire-size bias correction applied to the TCR pairs. In a later analysis, false discovery rates were estimated by permuting HLA or CMV assignments 20 times. In a later analysis, co-occurring TCRs were grouped using DBSCAN, and TCRdist sequence similarity was added for clustering within HLA-allele-positive subsets. Co-occurrence clustering excluded repertoires with fewer than 30,000 or more than 120,000 public chains, plus five with anomalous nucleotide sharing. TCRdb retrieved this table from immuneACCESS and kept in-frame rearrangements only. Not all clones are present; in checked studies, unresolved V genes account for under half, and no reason is known for the remainder. From that table come the V and J calls and clone size; the DNA was used to work out D and trimming. This sample gives some 110,000 clones in total; 75% to 90% of them show up just once. The ten largest account for about 6.9% of the sample.

The cohort comprised some 730 healthy bone marrow donors. At the time of sampling, all cohort members were nominally healthy, though unrecorded immune exposures were likely present. The donor tested CMV seropositive, placing the donor among the 289 seropositive members of the cohort. Each donor provided a peripheral blood sample, and peripheral blood mononuclear cells were used for TCR beta sequencing. The Qiagen DNeasy Blood Extraction Kit was used to extract genomic DNA from the blood cell samples. The chain is made from TRBV18 and TRBJ1-6; matching of 6 bases hints at TRBD1 as the D gene. The sequenced sample was PBMCs. The sequence came from a man aged 25 to 40 in good health and CMV-seropositive. The DNA sequence is as follows: TGTGCCAGCTCACGTGGACAGACCTATAATTCACCCCTCCACTTT. This is translated as CASSRGQTYNSPLHF. With the rest looked up from the reference TRBV18 and TRBJ1-6 genes rather than sequenced, the full variable domain is NAGVMQNPRHLVRRRGQEARLRCSPMKGHSHVYWYRQLPEEGLKFMVYLQKENIIDESGMPKERFSAEFPKEGPSILRIQQVVRGDSAAYFCASSRGQTYNSPLHFGNGTRLTVT.